These T cell receptor beta chains were read from a single sample in a study of T cells in Graves' hyperthyroidism and ophthalmopathy. TCRdb recomputed calls from the multiplex PCR reads with MiXCR, one row per CDR3 protein. The table shows roughly 400,000 distinct CDR3 sequences, with around 25% occurring only once. The sequencing input was blood. These receptors were collected from a man aged 45-65 years with Graves' hyperthyroidism. Each CDR3 is given with its conserved first and last residue. Fields, in order: D gene, clone size, V gene, J gene, CDR3 protein, CDR3 DNA. D genes are given only for firm matches. Rows may omit the clone size; those that give it use once, few, many or a size class.

D: TRBD1
size: few
V: TRBV13
J: TRBJ2-5
CDR3: CASSRDRGRGETQYF
DNA: TGTGCCAGCAGCCGGGACAGGGGGCGCGGGGAGACCCAGTACTTC

D: .
size: few
V: TRBV12-3/TRBV12-4
J: TRBJ2-2
CDR3: CASSLGGLNTGELFF
DNA: TGTGCCAGCAGTTTAGGTGGTCTGAACACCGGGGAGCTGTTTTTT

D: .
size: many
V: TRBV12-3/TRBV12-4
J: TRBJ2-5
CDR3: CASSPITGVTQYF
DNA: TGTGCCAGCAGCCCTATCACGGGGGTGACCCAGTACTTC

D: TRBD1
size: many
V: TRBV12-3/TRBV12-4
J: TRBJ2-7
CDR3: CASNLQGSYEQYF
DNA: TGTGCCAGCAACCTACAGGGGTCGTACGAGCAGTACTTC

D: TRBD1
size: many
V: TRBV12-3/TRBV12-4
J: TRBJ2-7
CDR3: CASSLGQIEQYF
DNA: TGTGCCAGCAGTCTGGGACAGATCGAGCAGTACTTC

D: .
size: .
V: TRBV11-3
J: TRBJ1-4
CDR3: CASSLEFRSEKLFF
DNA: TGTGCCAGCAGCTTAGAGTTTCGGAGTGAAAAACTGTTTTTT

D: TRBD2
size: many
V: TRBV11-2
J: TRBJ2-7
CDR3: CASSLGTSGTYEQYF
DNA: TGTGCCAGCAGCTTAGGGACTAGCGGTACCTACGAGCAGTACTTC

D: .
size: .
V: TRBV5-1
J: TRBJ2-5
CDR3: CASRDTVTQYF
DNA: TGCGCCAGCAGGGACACGGTAACCCAGTACTTC

D: TRBD1
size: few
V: TRBV29-1
J: TRBJ1-1
CDR3: CSVKAGTGLTEAFF
DNA: TGCAGCGTTAAGGCCGGGACAGGGCTCACTGAAGCTTTCTTT

D: .
size: few
V: TRBV4-1
J: TRBJ2-1
CDR3: CASSPGRAGSYNEQFF
DNA: TGCGCCAGCAGCCCAGGCCGGGCGGGGTCCTACAATGAGCAGTTCTTC

D: .
size: few
V: TRBV11-1
J: TRBJ2-7
CDR3: CASSVMAGTYEQYF
DNA: TGTGCCAGCAGCGTCATGGCAGGAACCTACGAGCAGTACTTC

D: TRBD1
size: .
V: TRBV5-1
J: TRBJ2-3
CDR3: CASRATGADTQYF
DNA: TGCGCCAGCAGAGCCACAGGGGCAGATACGCAGTATTTT

D: TRBD1
size: .
V: TRBV20-1
J: TRBJ1-2
CDR3: CSARNPTGGAGRYGYTF
DNA: TGCAGTGCTAGGAACCCGACAGGGGGCGCAGGTCGGTATGGCTACACCTTC

D: .
size: .
V: TRBV30
J: TRBJ1-5
CDR3: CAWNRLSNQPQHF
DNA: TGTGCCTGGAACAGGCTGAGCAATCAGCCCCAGCATTTT

D: .
size: .
V: TRBV6-6
J: TRBJ1-1
CDR3: CASSYAGPPEAFF
DNA: TGTGCCAGCAGTTACGCAGGGCCCCCTGAAGCTTTCTTT